There are many counts of the clone carrying this T cell receptor beta chain. The antigen is unknown. These data are taken from a study of T cells in Graves' hyperthyroidism and ophthalmopathy. The study's findings and limits: Ophthalmopathy, as predicted by the model, came a median about six months after the prediction. A model using 13 V-J features told ophthalmopathy apart from stable hyperthyroidism. Most thyroid clonotypes expanded above 0.001 appeared in blood too.

TCR beta CDR3 region amplification was performed from RNA transcripts. Primed by the HTBI set, a first-round RT-PCR was run on the TCR CDR3. TCRdb re-called the multiplex PCR reads through MiXCR, storing one row per CDR3 protein. The table includes roughly 650,000 distinct CDR3 sequences, about a sixth detected once. V dropped 6 bases and J dropped 0; count of bases not matched to a gene: 13. The CDR3 is 18 amino acids. Germline assignment: CDR1 SNHLY and CDR2 FYNNEI. The sequence came from a woman aged 40 to 50 with Graves' ophthalmopathy. This sequence joins TRBV2 and TRBJ1-5; TRBD1 matches 8 bases. The sequenced sample was blood. CDR3 residues: CASRPDRAIPYSNQPQHF. Written as DNA, the CDR3 is TGTGCCAGCAGGCCGGACAGGGCAATCCCTTATAGCAATCAGCCCCAGCATTTT.